This TCR beta chain was sequenced in a study of siplizumab effects on memory and regulatory T cells. For this clone: Its specificity is unknown.

Trimming pared 5 bases from V and 3 bases from J, leaving 8 bases between. The length of the CDR3 is 12 residues. CDR1 and CDR2 (germline): KGHSH, LQKENI. Study-wide points: Proliferating Tregs in siplizumab cultures were never verified as suppressive. Naive T cells appeared more diverse than memory cells and seemed to be major alloresponse contributors. Mean Treg-derived proportions of mappable alloreactive CD4+ clones were around 75% for siplizumab and around 29% for controls. Sequences that were alloreactive and traceable to unstimulated CD4+ memory cells were significantly reduced by siplizumab.

Sequencing was performed with immunoSEQ multiplex PCR; in TCRdb, only in-frame clones are kept and a portion is missing. The table has over 100,000 clones, 93% seen once. This sequence originates from a human donor in good health. The chain carries TRBV18 and TRBJ2-7; D may be TRBD1 or TRBD2 (6 bases each). The source material was Tregs sorted from blood. The CDR3 reads CASSRGDYEQYF. Here the CDR3 DNA reads TGTGCCAGCTCAAGGGGGGACTACGAGCAGTACTTC.